This T cell receptor beta chain was recovered during a study of T-cell memory formation after mild COVID-19. TCRdb reanalysed the 5' RACE reads using MiXCR and keeps one entry per CDR3 protein. The table records fewer than 250,000 distinct CDR3 sequences, 15% of them present only once. In this sample, this clonotype turned up a few times. The sequenced sample consisted of PBMCs or a T cell subset sorted from them (not recorded which). The source of this sequence is an adult woman who had mild COVID-19 (a few samples of this study predate the infection). Cell type and time point are not known.

The CDR3 region has the DNA TGTGCCAGCAGTTTGACCGGGACAGGGACCTATGGCTACACCTTC. Its protein is CASSLTGTGTYGYTF. V usage is TRBV25-1 and J usage is TRBJ1-2; TRBD1 matches 9 bases. V lost 5 bases, J lost 4 bases, and 8 bases stayed unmatched. The CDR3 totals 15 residues. The germline V gene has CDR1 MGHDK and CDR2 SYGVNS.